This paragraph covers one T cell receptor beta chain sequence. Sequencing used immunoSEQ multiplex PCR; TCRdb keeps in-frame clones, though not all of them. The sample includes approximately 71,000 clones, 92% seen only once; the top ten take about 2%. This entry belongs to a study of T cell changes during pregnancy in multiple sclerosis. The specimen comprised peripheral blood, sampled in the second trimester of pregnancy. This sequence originates from a female donor with multiple sclerosis, enrolled in a pregnancy study.

The CDR3 coding sequence is TGTGCCAGCAGAGCCGGGACAGGGGGCTTTCAGCCCCAGCATTTT. This encodes CASRAGTGGFQPQHF. This sequence joins TRBV2 and TRBJ1-5; 12 positions match TRBD1. The germline V gene has CDR1 SNHLY and CDR2 FYNNEI. The CDR3 loop spans 15 amino acids. The V segment lost 6 bases and the J segment 6 bases; nucleotides outside the gene matches: 6. Looking up the rest from reference TRBV2 and TRBJ1-5 gives the full variable domain: EPEVTQTPSHQVTQMGQEVILRCVPISNHLYFYWYRQILGQKVEFLVSFYNNEISEKSEIFDDQFSVERPDGSNFTLKIRSTKLEDSAMYFCASRAGTGGFQPQHFGDGTRLSIL.